One sample yielded the 29 T cell receptor beta chains listed below, sequenced in a study of T cells in Graves' hyperthyroidism and ophthalmopathy. The CDR3 regions of TCR beta were amplified from RNA transcripts. First-round RT-PCR targeting the TCR CDR3 was performed with the HTBI primer set. TCRdb itself ran the multiplex PCR reads through MiXCR, one entry per CDR3 protein. The sample shows about 640,000 distinct CDR3 sequences, roughly 20% of them seen only once. Sequenced: blood. The receptor source for this set is a man aged 25 to 40 with Graves' ophthalmopathy.

This clonotype was counted ten times or more. The chain carries TRBV28 and TRBJ2-1; D perhaps matches TRBD2 (5 bases). The CDR3 has 15 amino acids. In germline, CDR1 is MDHEN, CDR2 SYDVKM. V lost 3 bases and J lost 9, with 18 bases in between. The CDR3 DNA reads TGTGCCAGCAGTTTCGAGGTCTTGAGGGTTGGTGAGCAGTTCTTC. Translating gives CASSFEVLRVGEQFF. The whole variable domain, remainder taken from reference TRBV28 and TRBJ2-1, is DVKVTQSSRYLVKRTGEKVFLECVQDMDHENMFWYRQDPGLGLRLIYFSYDVKMKEKGDIPEGYSVSREKKERFSLILESASTNQTSMYLCASSFEVLRVGEQFFGPGTRLTVL.

CDR3 residues: CASSMAGQAGNQPQHF. The CDR3 coding sequence is TGTGCCAGTAGTATGGCGGGACAGGCCGGCAATCAGCCCCAGCATTTT. V and J are TRBV19 and TRBJ1-5, with 8 bases identical to TRBD1. Germline V gene sequence: CDR1 LNHDA, CDR2 SQIVND (reference sequence). With V trimmed by 3 bases and J by 2 bases, 6 bases remained unmatched. The CDR3 totals 16 residues.

This clonotype was counted many times. The rearrangement links TRBV7-2 to TRBJ1-5; possible D gene TRBD1, 6 bases. This CDR3 region has 15 residues. V gave up 2 bases and J gave up 3 bases, with 11 bases separating them. CDR1 is SGHTA and CDR2 is FQGNSA in the germline V gene. CDR3 nucleotide sequence: TGTGCCAGCAGCTTAACAGGGAAATCCAATCAGCCCCAGCATTTT. Amino acids: CASSLTGKSNQPQHF.

V and J are TRBV29-1 and TRBJ1-1; no reliable D call. The CDR3 has 14 amino acids. The germline CDR1 and CDR2 sequences are SQVTM and ANQGSEA. V was clipped by 3 bases and J by 0 bases, with 11 bases between them. CDR3 nucleotide sequence: TGCAGCGTTGAGTGGACCTTAATGAACACTGAAGCTTTCTTT. Protein product: CSVEWTLMNTEAFF.

Concerning this clonotype: The junction does not match germline at one end; this may be a read error. V usage is TRBV10-3 and J usage is TRBJ2-1, with 9 bases lining up with TRBD1. The CDR3 is 18 amino acids. CDR1 and CDR2 (germline): ENHRY, SYGVKD. The CDR3 DNA is TGTGCCAGCAGTTACTCGATGGTGACAGGGGGTACCTACAATGAGCAGTTCTTC. Protein: CASSYSMVTGGTYNEQFF.

V gene TRBV4-3 combines with J gene TRBJ1-1; D remains ambiguous. Trimming removed 0 bases from V and 0 bases from J, with 14 bases in between. The CDR3 loop spans 17 amino acids. Germline V CDR1 and CDR2: LGHNA, YSLEER. The chain's CDR3 is CASSQDRHPSMNTEAFF. Written as DNA, the CDR3 is TGCGCCAGCAGCCAAGATCGCCACCCCAGCATGAACACTGAAGCTTTCTTT.

This clonotype was counted ten times or more. The chain recombines TRBV7-8 with TRBJ2-7; the match to TRBD1 covers 8 bases. The junction had 3 bases not matched to a gene; V was cut back by 3 bases and J by 2 bases. The CDR3 is 14 amino acids. Germline loops: CDR1 SGHVS, CDR2 FQNEAQ. Written as DNA, the CDR3 is TGTGCCAGCAGCTTGGTGACAGGGGCCTACGAGCAGTACTTC. Translating it yields CASSLVTGAYEQYF.

The chain carries TRBV9 and TRBJ1-3; no reliable D call. Trimming cost V 4 bases and J 0 bases, with 11 bases left between them. The length of the CDR3 is 15 residues. Germline CDR1 reads SGDLS; CDR2 reads YYNGEE. Written as DNA, the CDR3 is TGTGCCAGCAGCCCCACGTTCAACTCTGGAAACACCATATATTTT. Amino acid sequence: CASSPTFNSGNTIYF.

CDR3 in amino acids: CASSDAPREEGYTF. CDR3 nucleotide sequence: TGTGCCAGCAGTGACGCCCCCAGGGAGGAGGGCTACACCTTC. This chain joins TRBV6-4 and TRBJ1-2; tentatively, D is TRBD1 (5 bases). Trimming cost V 2 bases and J 8 bases, with 15 bases left between them. The CDR3 spans 14 residues. Germline V gene lookup returns CDR1 MRHNA and CDR2 SNTAGT.

CDR3 sequence reads: CASSLGTGLAEAFF. In DNA, the CDR3 is TGTGCCAGCAGTTTGGGGACCGGTTTGGCTGAAGCTTTCTTT. V is TRBV27 and J is TRBJ1-1, with D perhaps matching TRBD1 (5 bases). Trimming removed 3 bases from V and 6 bases from J, with 14 bases in between. Germline CDR1 is MNHEY and CDR2 is SMNVEV (reference sequence). The CDR3 is 14 amino acids.

This rearrangement joins TRBV4-1 to TRBJ2-3; 8 nucleotides agree with TRBD1. With V trimmed by 4 bases and J by 8 bases, 5 bases remained unmatched. The CDR3 length is 13 residues. Germline CDR1 reads MGHRA; CDR2 reads YSYEKL. CDR3 DNA: TGCGCCAGCAGCCGAACACAGGGGGGTACGCAGTATTTT. This translates into CASSRTQGGTQYF.

This sequence joins TRBV3-1 and TRBJ1-1, with a weak D call TRBD1 (5 bases). The CDR3 loop spans 12 amino acids. Trimming took 4 bases from V and 8 from J, leaving 11 bases between them. CDR1 is LGHDT, CDR2 YNNKEL, per germline (reference sequence). DNA of the CDR3: TGTGCCAGCAGCCCCATAGGGGAGGAAGCTTTCTTT. It specifies CASSPIGEEAFF.

The chain joins TRBV7-2 to TRBJ2-7; 8 bases fit TRBD2. The CDR3 spans 16 residues. Trimming cost V 6 bases and J 0 bases; bases outside gene matches: 10. Germline V CDR1 and CDR2: SGHTA, FQGNSA. As DNA, the CDR3 is TGTGCCAGCAGTTTCGTAAGGACTAGCAGCTCCTACGAGCAGTACTTC. Amino acids: CASSFVRTSSSYEQYF.

V is TRBV5-6 and J is TRBJ2-2; 14 positions match TRBD2. V gave up 5 bases and J gave up 4 bases; unmatched junction bases: 7. The CDR3 has 17 residues. Per the germline V gene, CDR1 is SGHDT and CDR2 is YYEEEE. The CDR3: CASRWGLAGVTTGELFF. The CDR3 DNA follows: TGTGCCAGCAGATGGGGACTAGCGGGAGTAACCACCGGGGAGCTGTTTTTT.

This clonotype was picked up one time. V gene TRBV9 combines with J gene TRBJ2-3; 10 bases line up with TRBD2. In germline, CDR1 is SGDLS, CDR2 YYNGEE. This CDR3 is 14 amino acids long. Unmatched junction bases numbered 3, after V lost 0 bases and J lost 8 bases. CDR3 DNA: TGTGCCAGCAGCGTAGAGATAGCGGGAGGTACGCAGTATTTT. This translates into CASSVEIAGGTQYF.

The chain links TRBV9 to TRBJ2-1; D is unclear. Trimming shortened V by 0 bases and J by 6 bases, and 16 bases separated the two germline ends. The CDR3 totals 16 residues. Germline V CDR1 and CDR2: SGDLS, YYNGEE. Written as DNA, the CDR3 is TGTGCCAGCAGCGTAGGTGGGAACCAGGCAAGCAATGAGCAGTTCTTC. It specifies CASSVGGNQASNEQFF.

The CDR3 sequence: CASSFGTGASTDTQYF. DNA of the CDR3: TGTGCCAGCAGCTTCGGGACAGGGGCAAGCACAGATACGCAGTATTTT. The chain recombines TRBV7-6 with TRBJ2-3; TRBD1 matches 10 bases. J was trimmed by 0 bases and V by 3 bases; bases with no gene match: 3. CDR3 size: 16 residues. Germline V gene lookup returns CDR1 SGHVS and CDR2 FNYEAQ.

This clonotype was found many times. The chain is built from TRBV27 and TRBJ1-1; the match to TRBD1 covers 10 bases. The CDR3 contains 16 residues. The V segment lost 6 bases and the J segment 6 bases; nucleotides outside the gene matches: 13. Germline values: CDR1 MNHEY, CDR2 SMNVEV (reference sequence). CDR3 nucleotides: TGTGCCAGCAGACGAACCGGGACAGGGGCTTTTGCTGAAGCTTTCTTT. Amino acid sequence: CASRRTGTGAFAEAFF.

This clonotype appeared a few times. This chain links TRBV20-1 with TRBJ2-2; TRBD2 might be the D (7 bases). The germline gives CDR1 DFQATT, CDR2 SNEGSKA (reference sequence). This CDR3 comprises 16 residues. The V and J ends lost 5 bases and 4 bases respectively, with 20 bases between them. The DNA for the CDR3 is TGCAGTGCTGGAACTTTGGGGGGGCTGAGCACCGGGGAGCTGTTTTTT. Translation: CSAGTLGGLSTGELFF.

V and J are TRBV20-1 and TRBJ2-7; 7 nucleotides match TRBD2. The germline V gene encodes CDR1 DFQATT and CDR2 SNEGSKA (reference sequence). The CDR3 runs 13 residues. V shed 7 bases, J shed 4 bases, and the junction held 10 bases outside the gene matches. The DNA of the CDR3 is TGCAGTGTTCGGACTAGTTCGTTTTACGAGCAGTACTTC. This translates into CSVRTSSFYEQYF.

In the case of this clonotype: A read error may explain this, as a much larger clone is one base away. The J gene is TRBJ2-3, the V gene TRBV28, with 8 nucleotides matching TRBD1. Trimming cost V 8 bases and J 1 base; bases outside gene matches: 5. Germline CDR1 is MDHEN and CDR2 is SYDVKM. The CDR3 loop spans 14 amino acids. CDR3 DNA sequence: TGTGCCAGCGGGGTGACAGGGGGCACAGATACGCAGTATTTT. Protein: CASGVTGGTDTQYF.

This clonotype has a handful of counts. The rearrangement links TRBV12-3 or TRBV12-4 to TRBJ2-5; 8 nucleotides align to TRBD2. The V gene end was trimmed by 5 bases and the J gene end by 5 bases; junction bases not matched to a gene: 4. This CDR3 spans 13 amino acids. CDR3 nucleotide sequence: TGTGCCAGCAGTGATCCGGGGGGGGAGACCCAGTACTTC. Amino acid sequence: CASSDPGGETQYF.

This clonotype occurred many times. The chain carries TRBV11-1 and TRBJ1-5; no definite D call. The CDR3 has 13 amino acids. The ends were cut back, 3 bases at V and 3 bases at J, with 6 bases in the middle. Germline V lookup: CDR1 SGHAT, CDR2 FQDESV (reference sequence). The chain's CDR3 is CASSFDVNQPQHF. The CDR3 coding sequence is TGTGCCAGCAGCTTCGACGTCAATCAGCCCCAGCATTTT.

This clonotype was counted ten times or more. The J gene is TRBJ2-3, the V gene TRBV2; tentatively, D is TRBD1 (6 bases). From germline, CDR1 is SNHLY and CDR2 FYNNEI. CDR3 length equals 14 residues. V was shortened by 11 bases and J by 5 bases, with 20 bases between the two germline ends. In nucleotides, the CDR3 is TGTGCCGGGCGAGGCGACAGGATGGTAGATACGCAGTATTTT. Amino acids: CAGRGDRMVDTQYF.

This clonotype was counted between two and nine times. The genes are TRBV12-3 or TRBV12-4 and TRBJ2-2; no reliable D call. CDR3 size: 13 residues. V gave up 6 bases and J gave up 7 bases, with 12 bases separating them. The CDR3 region has the DNA TGTGCCAGCAGCGAAGGGTTGGGCGGGGAGCTGTTTTTT. Amino acid sequence: CASSEGLGGELFF.

The chain links TRBV20-1 to TRBJ2-7; 10 nucleotides match TRBD2. Germline assignment: CDR1 DFQATT and CDR2 SNEGSKA (reference sequence). This CDR3 spans 17 amino acids. Unmatched junction bases numbered 18, after V lost 5 bases and J lost 5 bases. This CDR3 reads CSAPPPLSGRNWDEQYF. The CDR3 nucleotides read TGCAGTGCTCCCCCCCCCCTTAGCGGGAGGAATTGGGACGAGCAGTACTTC.

This clonotype was detected a few times. The rearrangement joins TRBV3-1 to TRBJ1-1; 8 bases map to TRBD1. This CDR3 has 16 amino acids. Germline CDR1 is LGHDT and CDR2 is YNNKEL (reference sequence). The V segment lost 3 bases and the J segment 0 bases; nucleotides outside the gene matches: 6. CDR3 protein: CASSHGQGFMNTEAFF. The CDR3 nucleotides are TGTGCCAGCAGCCATGGACAGGGCTTTATGAACACTGAAGCTTTCTTT.

V gene TRBV20-1 combines with J gene TRBJ2-7, with 9 positions matching TRBD1. Trimming cost V 2 bases and J 2 bases; bases outside gene matches: 10. CDR1 is DFQATT and CDR2 is SNEGSKA in the germline V gene (reference sequence). The CDR3 is 16 residues long. CDR3 nucleotide sequence: TGCAGTGCTAGATCCTATTTCGGGACAGGGCCCTACGAGCAGTACTTC. Its translation is CSARSYFGTGPYEQYF.

The V gene is TRBV7-6, the J gene TRBJ2-5, with 8 nucleotides matching TRBD2. Losses at the gene ends were 4 bases for V and 4 bases for J; bases not matched to a gene: 11. There are 16 residues in the CDR3. Per the germline V gene, CDR1 is SGHVS and CDR2 is FNYEAQ. The CDR3 DNA follows: TGTGCCAGCAGCTCCGGGACGACCCTAGCGGGAGAGACCCAGTACTTC. It codes for CASSSGTTLAGETQYF.